The TCR beta chain under discussion was sequenced for a study of blood T cell repertoires in COVID-19. Study context: The origin of the acute and convalescent COVID-19 samples was the United States, Italy and Spain.

Original processing notes: The assay estimated nucleated cells by amplifying reference gene primers. The repertoire was sequenced with immunoSEQ multiplex PCR; TCRdb's copy has only in-frame clones and lacks some. The V and J calls and the clone size are those of that table, but D and trimming were determined from the DNA. The sample lists roughly 460,000 clones; around 90% were seen once. The Seattle patients, enrolled during active infection, were followed longitudinally. V lost 1 base and J lost 2, with 9 bases in between. This CDR3 is 14 amino acids long. CDR1 is LNHDA, CDR2 SQIVND, per germline (reference sequence).

The clonotype was recovered from a man aged 18 to 29 with COVID-19, enrolled during active disease. The specimen sequenced was peripheral blood. V gene TRBV19 combines with J gene TRBJ2-7; D ambiguous. Here the CDR3 reads CASSIGLRTYEQYF. In DNA, the CDR3 is TGTGCCAGTAGTATAGGACTCCGGACCTACGAGCAGTACTTC.